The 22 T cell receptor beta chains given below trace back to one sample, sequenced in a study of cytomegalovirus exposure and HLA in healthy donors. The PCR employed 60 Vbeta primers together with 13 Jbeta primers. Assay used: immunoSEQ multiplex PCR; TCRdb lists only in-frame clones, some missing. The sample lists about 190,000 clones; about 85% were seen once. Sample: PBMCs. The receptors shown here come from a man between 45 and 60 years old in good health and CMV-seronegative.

The CDR3: CASSQFVKGANEKLFF. The CDR3 nucleotides are TGTGCCAGCAGCCAGTTTGTCAAGGGGGCTAATGAAAAACTGTTTTTT. The V and J genes are TRBV4-2 and TRBJ1-4, with TRBD1 as a possible D gene (6 bases). V gave up 3 bases and J gave up 3 bases, with 14 bases separating them. The CDR3 runs to 16 residues. Germline CDR1 LGHNA, CDR2 YNFKEQ.

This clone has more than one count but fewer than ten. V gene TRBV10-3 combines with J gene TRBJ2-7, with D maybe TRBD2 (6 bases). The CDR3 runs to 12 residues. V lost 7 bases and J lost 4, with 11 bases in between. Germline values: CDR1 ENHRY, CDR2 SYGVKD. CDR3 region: CAIMDSGYEQYF. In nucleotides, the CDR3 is TGTGCCATCATGGATAGCGGTTACGAGCAGTACTTC.

The CDR3 bases are TGTGCCAGCAGAACAGGGGCGAAGATAGCCTACGAGCAGTACTTC. Translation gives CASRTGAKIAYEQYF. The rearrangement joins TRBV6-5 to TRBJ2-7, with TRBD1 matching over 7 bases. The trim removed 6 bases at V and 2 bases at J, leaving 10 bases unmatched. Germline lookup yields CDR1 MNHEY and CDR2 SVGAGI. The length of the CDR3 is 15 residues.

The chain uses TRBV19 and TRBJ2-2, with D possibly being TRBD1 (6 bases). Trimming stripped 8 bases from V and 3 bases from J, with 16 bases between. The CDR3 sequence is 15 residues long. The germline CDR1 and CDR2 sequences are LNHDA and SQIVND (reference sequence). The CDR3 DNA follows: TGTGCCAGTCTCGCACCGGGACACTACACCGGGGAGCTGTTTTTT. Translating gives CASLAPGHYTGELFF.

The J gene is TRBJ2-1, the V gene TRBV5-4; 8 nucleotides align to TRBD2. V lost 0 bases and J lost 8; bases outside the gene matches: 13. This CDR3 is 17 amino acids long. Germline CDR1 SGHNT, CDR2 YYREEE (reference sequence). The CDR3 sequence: CASSLEPAGDFKDEQFF. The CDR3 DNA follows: TGTGCCAGCAGCTTGGAGCCAGCGGGGGACTTCAAGGATGAGCAGTTCTTC.

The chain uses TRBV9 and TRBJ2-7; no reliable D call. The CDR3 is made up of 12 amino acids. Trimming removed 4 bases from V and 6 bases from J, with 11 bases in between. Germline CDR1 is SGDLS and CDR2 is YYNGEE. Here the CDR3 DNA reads TGTGCCAGCAGCCTTGGTCTAGGCGAGCAGTACTTC. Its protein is CASSLGLGEQYF. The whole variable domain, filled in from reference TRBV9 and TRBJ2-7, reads DSGVTQTPKHLITATGQRVTLRCSPRSGDLSVYWYQQSLDQGLQFLIQYYNGEERAKGNILERFSAQQFPDLHSELNLSSLELGDSALYFCASSLGLGEQYFGPGTRLTVT.

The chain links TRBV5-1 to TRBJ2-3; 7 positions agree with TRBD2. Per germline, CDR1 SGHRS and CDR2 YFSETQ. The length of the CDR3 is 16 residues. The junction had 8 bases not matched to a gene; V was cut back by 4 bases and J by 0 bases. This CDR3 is CASSPGGLPSTDTQYF. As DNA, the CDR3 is TGCGCCAGCAGCCCGGGGGGACTGCCCAGCACAGATACGCAGTATTTT.

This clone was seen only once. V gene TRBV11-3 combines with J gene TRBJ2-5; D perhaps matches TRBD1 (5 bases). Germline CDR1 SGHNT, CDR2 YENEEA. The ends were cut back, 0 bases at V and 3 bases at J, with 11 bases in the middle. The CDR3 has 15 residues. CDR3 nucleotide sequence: TGTGCCAGCAGCTTAGATGGGGCAGGGAAAGAGACCCAGTACTTC. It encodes CASSLDGAGKETQYF.

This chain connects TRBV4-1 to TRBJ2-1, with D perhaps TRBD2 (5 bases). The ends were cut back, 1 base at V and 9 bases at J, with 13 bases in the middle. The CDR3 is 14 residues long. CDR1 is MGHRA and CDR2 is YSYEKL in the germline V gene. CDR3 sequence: CASSQGWRRGEQFF. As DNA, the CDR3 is TGCGCCAGCAGCCAAGGGTGGAGGCGCGGTGAGCAGTTCTTC.

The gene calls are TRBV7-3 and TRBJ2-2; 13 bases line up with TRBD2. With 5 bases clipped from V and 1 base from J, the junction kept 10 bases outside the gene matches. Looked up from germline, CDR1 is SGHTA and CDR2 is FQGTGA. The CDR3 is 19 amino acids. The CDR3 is CASSPGLAGATWNTGELFF. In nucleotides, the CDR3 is TGTGCCAGCAGCCCCGGACTAGCGGGGGCCACTTGGAACACCGGGGAGCTGTTTTTT.

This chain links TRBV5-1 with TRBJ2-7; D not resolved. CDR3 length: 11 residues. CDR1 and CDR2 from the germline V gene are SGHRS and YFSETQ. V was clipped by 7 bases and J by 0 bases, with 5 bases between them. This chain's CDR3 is CASLHSYEQYF. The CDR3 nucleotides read TGCGCCAGCTTACACTCCTACGAGCAGTACTTC. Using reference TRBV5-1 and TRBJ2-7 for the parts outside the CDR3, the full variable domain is KAGVTQTPRYLIKTRGQQVTLSCSPISGHRSVSWYQQTPGQGLQFLFEYFSETQRNKGNFPGRFSGRQFSNSRSEMNVSTLELGDSALYLCASLHSYEQYFGPGTRLTVT.

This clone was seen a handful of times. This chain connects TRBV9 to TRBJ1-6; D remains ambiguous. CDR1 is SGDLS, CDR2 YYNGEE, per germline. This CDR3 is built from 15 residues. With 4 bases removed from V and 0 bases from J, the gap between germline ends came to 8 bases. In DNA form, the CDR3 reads TGTGCCAGCAGCTACACGTACTCCTATAATTCACCCCTCCACTTT. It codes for CASSYTYSYNSPLHF.

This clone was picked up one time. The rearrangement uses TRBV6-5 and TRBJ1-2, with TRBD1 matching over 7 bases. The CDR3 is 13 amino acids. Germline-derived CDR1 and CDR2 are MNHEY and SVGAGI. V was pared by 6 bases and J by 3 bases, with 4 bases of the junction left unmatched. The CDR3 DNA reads TGTGCCAGCAGAAATCAGGGGGACTATGGCTACACCTTC. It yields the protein CASRNQGDYGYTF.

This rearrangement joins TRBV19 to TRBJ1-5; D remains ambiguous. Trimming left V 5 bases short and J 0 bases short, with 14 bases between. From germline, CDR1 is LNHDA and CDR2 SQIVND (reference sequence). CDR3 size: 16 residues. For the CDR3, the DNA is TGTGCCAGTAGTCCCCCCGTGCGGAATAGCAATCAGCCCCAGCATTTT. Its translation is CASSPPVRNSNQPQHF.

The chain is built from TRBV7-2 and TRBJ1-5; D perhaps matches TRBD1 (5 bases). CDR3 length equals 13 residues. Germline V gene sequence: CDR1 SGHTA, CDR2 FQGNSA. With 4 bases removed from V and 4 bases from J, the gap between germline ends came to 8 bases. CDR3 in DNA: TGTGCCAGCAGCTCACAGGCAAATCAGCCCCAGCATTTT. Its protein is CASSSQANQPQHF.

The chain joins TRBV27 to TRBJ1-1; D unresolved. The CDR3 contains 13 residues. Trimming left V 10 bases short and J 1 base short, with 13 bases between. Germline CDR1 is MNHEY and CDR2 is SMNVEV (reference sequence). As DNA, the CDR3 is TGTGCCACTGGACGGGGAGGGAACACTGAAGCTTTCTTT. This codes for CATGRGGNTEAFF.

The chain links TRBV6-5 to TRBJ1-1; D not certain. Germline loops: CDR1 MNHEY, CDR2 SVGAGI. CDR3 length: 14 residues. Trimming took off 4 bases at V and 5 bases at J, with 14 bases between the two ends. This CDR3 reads CASSFPGKWTEAFF. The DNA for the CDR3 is TGTGCCAGCAGTTTTCCGGGAAAATGGACTGAAGCTTTCTTT.

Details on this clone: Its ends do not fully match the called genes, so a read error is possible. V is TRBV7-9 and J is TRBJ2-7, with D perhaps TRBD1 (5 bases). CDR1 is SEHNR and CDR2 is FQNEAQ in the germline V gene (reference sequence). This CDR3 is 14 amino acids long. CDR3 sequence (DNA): TGTTCCAGCAGCTTAGCACAGGCCAAATACGAGCAGTACTTC. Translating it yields CSSSLAQAKYEQYF. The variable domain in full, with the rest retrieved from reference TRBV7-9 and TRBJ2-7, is DTGVSQNPRHKITKRGQNVTFRCDPISEHNRLYWYRQTLGQGPEFLTYFQNEAQLEKSRLLSDRFSAERPKGSFSTLEIQRTEQGDSAMYLCSSSLAQAKYEQYFGPGTRLTVT.

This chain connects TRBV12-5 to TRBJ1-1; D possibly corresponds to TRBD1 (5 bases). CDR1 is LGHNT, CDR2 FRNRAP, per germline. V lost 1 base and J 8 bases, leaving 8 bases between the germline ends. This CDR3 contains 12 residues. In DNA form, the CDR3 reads TGTGCTAGTGGTTTGGACAGGTACGAAGCTTTCTTT. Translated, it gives CASGLDRYEAFF.

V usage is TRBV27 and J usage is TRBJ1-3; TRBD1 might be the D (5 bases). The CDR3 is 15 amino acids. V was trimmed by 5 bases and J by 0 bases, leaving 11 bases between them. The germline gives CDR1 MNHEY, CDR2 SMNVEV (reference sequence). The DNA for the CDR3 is TGTGCCAGCAGTGTAGGGGCCACCTCTGGAAACACCATATATTTT. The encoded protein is CASSVGATSGNTIYF.

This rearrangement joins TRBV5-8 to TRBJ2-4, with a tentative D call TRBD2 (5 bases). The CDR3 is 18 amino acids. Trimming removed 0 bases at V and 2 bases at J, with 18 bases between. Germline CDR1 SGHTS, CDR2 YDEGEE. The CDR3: CASSLVRTRALPKNIQYF. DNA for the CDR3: TGTGCCAGCAGCTTGGTTCGGACTCGGGCCTTACCCAAAAACATTCAGTACTTC.

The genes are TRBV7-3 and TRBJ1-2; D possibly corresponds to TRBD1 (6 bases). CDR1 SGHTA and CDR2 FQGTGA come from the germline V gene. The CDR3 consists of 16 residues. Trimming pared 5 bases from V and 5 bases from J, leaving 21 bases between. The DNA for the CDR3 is TGTGCCAGCAGCCACTCGCCCCGGGGACAAATATATGGCTACACCTTC. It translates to CASSHSPRGQIYGYTF. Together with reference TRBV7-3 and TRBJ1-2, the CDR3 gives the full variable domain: GAGVSQTPSNKVTEKGKYVELRCDPISGHTALYWYRQSLGQGPEFLIYFQGTGAADDSGLPNDRFFAVRPEGSVSTLKIQRTERGDSAVYLCASSHSPRGQIYGYTFGSGTRLTVV.